The T cell receptor beta chain under discussion was sequenced for a study of cytomegalovirus exposure and HLA in healthy donors. Findings of the study overall: The listing of 150 or so TCR beta chains classed them as cytomegalovirus-associated.

On this clone: Its antigen is still unknown.

The CDR3 runs 14 residues. The germline V gene has CDR1 SNHLY and CDR2 FYNNEI. Trimming stripped 8 bases from V and 6 bases from J, with 17 bases between. Sequencing was performed with immunoSEQ multiplex PCR; in TCRdb, only in-frame clones are kept and a portion is missing. The sample carries approximately 99,000 clones, around 95% recorded once. This TCR was sampled from a woman aged 18-29 years in good health and CMV-seronegative. This chain uses TRBV2 with TRBJ1-5; tentative D call: TRBD1 (5 bases). The material sequenced was PBMCs. CDR3 nucleotides: TGTGCCAGCTCTCTAGACAGAGGCAGTCAGCCCCAGCATTTT. This encodes CASSLDRGSQPQHF.